Below, 4 T cell receptor beta chains from the same sample are listed, as sequenced in a study of T-cell reconstitution after alpha-beta-depleted transplantation in children. Unique molecular identifiers tagged the TCRbeta library. MiXCR was run by TCRdb on the PCR reads, yielding one entry per CDR3 protein. The profile shows more than 200,000 distinct CDR3 sequences, over 9.5% of them singletons. This specimen consisted of PBMCs from the stem cell graft donor, obtained from the stem cell graft. The source is a human donor who donated a stem cell graft to a child with SCID.

This clonotype showed up many times. The rearrangement uses TRBV6-5 and TRBJ2-1, with D perhaps TRBD1 or TRBD2 (5 bases each). Germline CDR1 reads MNHEY; CDR2 reads SVGAGI. This CDR3 is built from 15 residues. The germline V and J ends were trimmed by 0 bases and 6 bases, with 12 bases remaining between them. This chain's CDR3 is CASSYSGTLANEQFF. In nucleotides, the CDR3 is TGTGCCAGCAGTTACTCGGGGACCCTAGCCAATGAGCAGTTCTTC.

This clonotype occurred many times. The V call is TRBV28, the J call TRBJ2-1; 11 bases line up with TRBD2. Germline V gene lookup returns CDR1 MDHEN and CDR2 SYDVKM. V lost 3 bases to trimming and J lost 4 bases; unmatched junction nucleotides: 5. The CDR3 sequence is 16 residues long. The CDR3 sequence: CASSFSGTSGYNEQFF. As DNA, the CDR3 is TGTGCCAGCAGTTTTTCAGGGACTAGCGGTTACAATGAGCAGTTCTTC.

The CDR3, as DNA: TGTGCCACCAGCAGACTCATCCGGGGAGGTAGCCCCTACGAGCAGTACTTC. Amino acid sequence: CATSRLIRGGSPYEQYF. The chain joins TRBV15 to TRBJ2-7; possibly TRBD2 for D (6 bases). Per germline, CDR1 LNHNV and CDR2 YYDKDF (reference sequence). Trimming removed 2 bases at V and 2 bases at J, with 19 bases between. CDR3 length: 17 amino acids.

This clonotype showed up many times. V and J are TRBV12-3 or TRBV12-4 and TRBJ1-6, with D maybe TRBD1 (6 bases). The CDR3 length is 18 residues. The V end lost 3 bases, the J end lost 0 bases, and 15 bases lay between the germline ends. Here the CDR3 DNA reads TGTGCCAGCAGTTTGGACTTGGGGGCTAGCTCCTATAATTCACCCCTCCACTTT. Amino acids: CASSLDLGASSYNSPLHF.